This T cell receptor (beta chain) originates from a study of metastatic and nonmetastatic thyroid tumors. Whole-study context: Across peripheral blood and tumor or nodule tissue samples taken from malignant and benign thyroid patients, the repertoires were compared with one another.

Patients were all untreated before their thyroid surgery. V was cut by 8 bases and J by 5 bases, with 34 bases left in between. The germline CDR1 and CDR2 sequences are LGHNA and YNFKEQ. The CDR3 length is 20 residues. In the authors' methods: Using the CDR3 differences seen across clinicopathological groups, the authors built a distant-metastasis classifier for papillary thyroid cancer, which was meant to discriminate distant-metastatic patients. Via MiXCR, TCRdb re-called the PCR reads. The V and J calls reflect TCRdb's pipeline rather than the authors' work. Among roughly 70,000 clones, roughly 18% were seen once, and the ten largest hold roughly 13%.

This receptor was taken from a female donor with papillary thyroid cancer or a benign thyroid nodule (not recorded which). Some clones in this sample may be carry-over from other donors' samples. The specimen was blood. The chain recombines TRBV4-2 with TRBJ1-5; possible D gene TRBD1, 6 bases. The CDR3 loop is CASGDVKPARPGQMDQPQHF. CDR3 in DNA: TGTGCCAGCGGCGACGTCAAGCCGGCGCGTCCGGGACAAATGGATCAGCCCCAGCATTTT.